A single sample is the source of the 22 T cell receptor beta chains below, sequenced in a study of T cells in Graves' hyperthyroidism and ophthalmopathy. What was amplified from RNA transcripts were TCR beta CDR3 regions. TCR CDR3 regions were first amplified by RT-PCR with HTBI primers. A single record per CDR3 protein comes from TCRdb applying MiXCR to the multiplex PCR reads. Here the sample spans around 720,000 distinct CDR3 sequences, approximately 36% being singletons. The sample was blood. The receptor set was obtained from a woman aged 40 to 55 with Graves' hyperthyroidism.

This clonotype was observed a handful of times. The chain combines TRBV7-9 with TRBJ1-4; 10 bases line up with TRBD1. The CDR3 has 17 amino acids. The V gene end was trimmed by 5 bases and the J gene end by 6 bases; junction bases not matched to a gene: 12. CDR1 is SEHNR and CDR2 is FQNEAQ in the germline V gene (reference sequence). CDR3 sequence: CASSPGTGEVGDEKLFF. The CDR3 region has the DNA TGTGCCAGCAGCCCCGGGACAGGGGAAGTTGGGGATGAAAAACTGTTTTTT.

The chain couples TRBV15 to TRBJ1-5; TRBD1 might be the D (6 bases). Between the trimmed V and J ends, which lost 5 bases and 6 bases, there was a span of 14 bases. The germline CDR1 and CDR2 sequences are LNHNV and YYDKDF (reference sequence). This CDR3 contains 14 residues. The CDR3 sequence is CATSLRGVAQPQHF. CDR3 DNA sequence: TGTGCCACCAGCCTGAGGGGGGTCGCTCAGCCCCAGCATTTT.

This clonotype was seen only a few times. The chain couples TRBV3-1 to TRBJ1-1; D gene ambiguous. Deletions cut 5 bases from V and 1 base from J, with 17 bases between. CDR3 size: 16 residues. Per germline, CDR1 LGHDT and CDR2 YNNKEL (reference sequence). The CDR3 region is CASSKYPRMENTEAFF. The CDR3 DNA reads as TGTGCCAGCAGCAAATACCCGCGGATGGAGAACACTGAAGCTTTCTTT.

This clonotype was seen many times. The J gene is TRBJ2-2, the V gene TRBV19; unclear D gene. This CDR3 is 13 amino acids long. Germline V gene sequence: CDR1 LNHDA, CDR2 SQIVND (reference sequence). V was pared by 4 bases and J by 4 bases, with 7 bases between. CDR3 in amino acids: CASSTGRTGELFF. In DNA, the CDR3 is TGTGCCAGTAGTACTGGCCGCACCGGGGAGCTGTTTTTT.

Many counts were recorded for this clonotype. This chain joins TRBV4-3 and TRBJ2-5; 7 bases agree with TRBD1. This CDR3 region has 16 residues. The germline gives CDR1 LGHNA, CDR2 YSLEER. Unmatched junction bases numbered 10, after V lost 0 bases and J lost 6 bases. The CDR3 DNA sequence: TGCGCCAGCAGCCAAGACATAGGGACGGGACAGCAGACCCAGTACTTC. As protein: CASSQDIGTGQQTQYF.

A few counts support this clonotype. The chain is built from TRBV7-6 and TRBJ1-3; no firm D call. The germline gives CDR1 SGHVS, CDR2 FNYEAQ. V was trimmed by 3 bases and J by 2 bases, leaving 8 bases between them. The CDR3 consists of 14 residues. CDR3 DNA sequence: TGTGCCAGCAGCTTTGGCGTTACTGGAAACACCATATATTTT. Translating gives CASSFGVTGNTIYF.

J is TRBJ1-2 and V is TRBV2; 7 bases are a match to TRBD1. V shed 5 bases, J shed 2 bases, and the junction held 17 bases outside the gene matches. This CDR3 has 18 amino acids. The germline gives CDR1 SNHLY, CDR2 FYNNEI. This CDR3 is CASSYSIQYGDRNYGYTF. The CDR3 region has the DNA TGTGCCAGCAGTTACTCGATACAGTACGGGGACAGAAACTATGGCTACACCTTC.

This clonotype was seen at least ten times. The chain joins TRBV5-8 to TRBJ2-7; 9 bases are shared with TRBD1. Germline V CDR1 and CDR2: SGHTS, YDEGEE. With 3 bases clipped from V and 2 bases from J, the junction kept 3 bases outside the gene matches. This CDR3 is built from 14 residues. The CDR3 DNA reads TGTGCCAGCAGCTGGACAGGGGAGGCCTACGAGCAGTACTTC. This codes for CASSWTGEAYEQYF.

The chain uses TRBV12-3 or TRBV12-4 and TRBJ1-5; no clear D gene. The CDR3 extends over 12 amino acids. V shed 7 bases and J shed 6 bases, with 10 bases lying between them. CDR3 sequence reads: CASKLGGQPQHF. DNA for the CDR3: TGTGCCAGCAAGTTGGGTGGTCAGCCCCAGCATTTT.

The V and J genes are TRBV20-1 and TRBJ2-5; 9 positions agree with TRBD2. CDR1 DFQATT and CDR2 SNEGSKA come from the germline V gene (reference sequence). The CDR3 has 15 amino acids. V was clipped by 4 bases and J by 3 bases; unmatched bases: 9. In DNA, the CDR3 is TGCAGTGCTATGGGGCTAGCGGGACCTGAAGAGACCCAGTACTTC. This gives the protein CSAMGLAGPEETQYF.

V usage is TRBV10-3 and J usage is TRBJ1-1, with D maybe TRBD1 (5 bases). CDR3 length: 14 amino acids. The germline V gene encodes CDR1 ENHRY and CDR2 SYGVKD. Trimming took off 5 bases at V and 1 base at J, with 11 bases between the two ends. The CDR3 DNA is TGTGCCATCAGTTTTGGGGGAAGGAACACTGAAGCTTTCTTT. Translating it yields CAISFGGRNTEAFF.

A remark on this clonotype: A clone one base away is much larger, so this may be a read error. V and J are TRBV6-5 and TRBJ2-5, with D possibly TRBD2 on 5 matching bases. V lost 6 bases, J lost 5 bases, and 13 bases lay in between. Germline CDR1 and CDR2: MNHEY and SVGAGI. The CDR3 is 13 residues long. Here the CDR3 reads CASRRTGWETQYF. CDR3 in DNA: TGTGCCAGCAGACGGACGGGGTGGGAGACCCAGTACTTC.

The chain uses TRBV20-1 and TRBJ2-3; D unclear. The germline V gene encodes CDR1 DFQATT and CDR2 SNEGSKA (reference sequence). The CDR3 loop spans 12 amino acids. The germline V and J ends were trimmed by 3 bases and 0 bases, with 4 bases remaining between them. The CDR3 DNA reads TGCAGTGCTAGGGCTAGCACAGATACGCAGTATTTT. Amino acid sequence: CSARASTDTQYF.

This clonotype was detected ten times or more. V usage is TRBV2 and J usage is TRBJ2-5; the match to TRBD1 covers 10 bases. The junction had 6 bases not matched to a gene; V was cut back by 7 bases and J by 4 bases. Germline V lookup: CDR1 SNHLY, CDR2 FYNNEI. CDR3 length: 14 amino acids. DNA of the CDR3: TGTGCCAGCAACCTCCGGGACAGGGGAGAGACCCAGTACTTC. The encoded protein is CASNLRDRGETQYF.

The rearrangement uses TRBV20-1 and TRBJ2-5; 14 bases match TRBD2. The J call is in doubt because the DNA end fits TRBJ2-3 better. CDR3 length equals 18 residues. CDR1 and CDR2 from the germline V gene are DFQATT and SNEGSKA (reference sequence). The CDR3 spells CSASRPGLAGVGTDTQYF. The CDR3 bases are TGCAGTGCTAGCCGACCGGGACTAGCGGGAGTGGGCACAGATACGCAGTATTTT.

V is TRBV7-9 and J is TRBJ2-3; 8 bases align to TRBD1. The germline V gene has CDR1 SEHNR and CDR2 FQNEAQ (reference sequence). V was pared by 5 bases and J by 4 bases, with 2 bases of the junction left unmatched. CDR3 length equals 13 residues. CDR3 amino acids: CASSAQGADTQYF. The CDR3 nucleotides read TGTGCCAGCAGCGCACAGGGGGCAGATACGCAGTATTTT.

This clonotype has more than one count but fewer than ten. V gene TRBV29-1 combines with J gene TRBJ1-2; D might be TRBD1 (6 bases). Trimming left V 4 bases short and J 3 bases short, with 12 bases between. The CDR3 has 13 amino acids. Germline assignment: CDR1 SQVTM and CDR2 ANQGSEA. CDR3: CSVGRGNDYGYTF. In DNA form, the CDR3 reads TGCAGCGTTGGAAGGGGGAACGACTATGGCTACACCTTC.

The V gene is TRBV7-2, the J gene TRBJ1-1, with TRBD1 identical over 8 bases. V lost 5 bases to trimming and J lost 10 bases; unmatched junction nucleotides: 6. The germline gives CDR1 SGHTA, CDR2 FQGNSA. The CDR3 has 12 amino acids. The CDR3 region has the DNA TGTGCCAGCAGCACGCAGGGGGCGAGAGCTTTCTTT. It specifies CASSTQGARAFF.

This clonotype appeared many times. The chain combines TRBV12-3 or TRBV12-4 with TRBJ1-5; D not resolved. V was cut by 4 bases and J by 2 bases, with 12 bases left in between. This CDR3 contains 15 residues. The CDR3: CASSSETGGNQPQHF. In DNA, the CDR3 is TGTGCCAGCAGTTCGGAGACTGGGGGCAATCAGCCCCAGCATTTT.

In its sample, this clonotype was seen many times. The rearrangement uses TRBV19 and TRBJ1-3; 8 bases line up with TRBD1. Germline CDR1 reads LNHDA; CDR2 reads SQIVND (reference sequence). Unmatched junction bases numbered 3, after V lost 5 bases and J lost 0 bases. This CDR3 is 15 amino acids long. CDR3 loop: CASSAGQASGNTIYF. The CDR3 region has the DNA TGTGCCAGTAGTGCGGGACAGGCCTCTGGAAACACCATATATTTT.

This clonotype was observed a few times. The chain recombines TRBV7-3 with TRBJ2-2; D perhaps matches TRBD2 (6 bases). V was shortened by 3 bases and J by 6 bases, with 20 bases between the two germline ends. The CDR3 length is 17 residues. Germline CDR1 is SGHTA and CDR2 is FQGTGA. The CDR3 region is CASSFSPSAGNAGELFF. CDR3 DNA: TGTGCCAGCAGCTTCTCCCCCTCGGCGGGAAACGCCGGGGAGCTGTTTTTT.

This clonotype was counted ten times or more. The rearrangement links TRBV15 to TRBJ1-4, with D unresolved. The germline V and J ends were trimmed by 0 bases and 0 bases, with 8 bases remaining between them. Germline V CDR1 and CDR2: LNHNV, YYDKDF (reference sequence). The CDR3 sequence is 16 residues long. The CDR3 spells CATSRDDSATNEKLFF. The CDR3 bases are TGTGCCACCAGCAGAGACGATAGCGCAACTAATGAAAAACTGTTTTTT.